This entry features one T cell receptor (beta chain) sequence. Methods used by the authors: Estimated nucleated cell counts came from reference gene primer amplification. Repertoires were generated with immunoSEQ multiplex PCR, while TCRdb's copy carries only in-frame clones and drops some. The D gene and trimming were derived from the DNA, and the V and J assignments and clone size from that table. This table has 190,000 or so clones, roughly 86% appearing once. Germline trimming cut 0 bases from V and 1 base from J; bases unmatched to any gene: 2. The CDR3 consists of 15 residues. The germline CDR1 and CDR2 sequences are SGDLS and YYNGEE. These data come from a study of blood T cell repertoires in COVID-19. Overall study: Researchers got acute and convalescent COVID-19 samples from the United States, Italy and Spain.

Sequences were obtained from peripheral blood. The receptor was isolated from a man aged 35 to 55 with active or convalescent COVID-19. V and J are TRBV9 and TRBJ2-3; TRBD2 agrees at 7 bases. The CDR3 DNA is TGTGCCAGCAGCGTAGTGGGGGGGGGCACAGATACGCAGTATTTT. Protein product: CASSVVGGGTDTQYF.